This T cell receptor (beta chain) was captured by sequencing in a study of blood T cells in healthy people across ages. A second about 6 to 11 cycle PCR used barcoded and J-beta primers. TCRdb analysed the 5' RACE reads with MiXCR anew, one entry per CDR3 protein. The sample has hundreds of thousands of distinct CDR3 sequences; about 53% are singletons. Germline V CDR1 and CDR2: SGHRS, YFSETQ. The V end was cut by 3 bases, the J end by 4 bases, with 20 bases between. The CDR3 totals 16 residues. Sequences were obtained from blood. This receptor was identified in an elderly man in good health. The rearrangement links TRBV5-1 to TRBJ2-7, with D possibly being TRBD1 (7 bases). The CDR3 here is CASSWGAAGQFYEQYF. CDR3 coding DNA: TGCGCCAGCAGCTGGGGCGCCGCGGGACAGTTTTACGAGCAGTACTTC.